Listed below are T cell receptor beta chains from one sample, sequenced in a study of T cells in Graves' hyperthyroidism and ophthalmopathy. TCRdb reprocessed the multiplex PCR reads with MiXCR, giving one entry per CDR3 protein. The sample lists around 600,000 distinct CDR3 sequences; roughly 15% were seen once. The source material was blood. The receptors derive from a woman in her forties or fifties with Graves' ophthalmopathy. CDR3s include the opening cysteine and the closing phenylalanine or tryptophan.

V	J	CDR3
TRBV27	TRBJ2-4	CASSLNGGKSQYF
TRBV6-1	TRBJ2-7	CASSDRTSGRYEQYF
TRBV12-3/TRBV12-4	TRBJ2-3	CASSRQSLTDTQYF
TRBV5-4	TRBJ1-1	CASSFIPRQSMNTEAFF
TRBV3-1	TRBJ1-1	CASSQEWDGNTEAFF
TRBV7-9	TRBJ2-3	CASSPTQLAGFTDTQYF
TRBV28	TRBJ1-5	CASRLWTGEDQPQHF
TRBV27	TRBJ2-1	CASGASVGLAVQVTYNEQFF
TRBV5-1	TRBJ1-1	CASSRFEGGTEAFF
TRBV20-1	TRBJ2-5	CSARDLTPSQETQYF
TRBV24-1	TRBJ2-1	CATSDLGWGSNNEQFF
TRBV4-2	TRBJ2-7	CASSQEAAGRVEQYF
TRBV6-2/TRBV6-3	TRBJ2-3	CASRRLGLADNTDTQYF
TRBV7-6	TRBJ2-3	CASTPSGSTDTQYF
TRBV19	TRBJ2-1	CASTRGSFNEQFF
TRBV28	TRBJ1-4	CASSLIRQLEKLFF
TRBV20-1	TRBJ2-7	CSASPRADPYEQYF